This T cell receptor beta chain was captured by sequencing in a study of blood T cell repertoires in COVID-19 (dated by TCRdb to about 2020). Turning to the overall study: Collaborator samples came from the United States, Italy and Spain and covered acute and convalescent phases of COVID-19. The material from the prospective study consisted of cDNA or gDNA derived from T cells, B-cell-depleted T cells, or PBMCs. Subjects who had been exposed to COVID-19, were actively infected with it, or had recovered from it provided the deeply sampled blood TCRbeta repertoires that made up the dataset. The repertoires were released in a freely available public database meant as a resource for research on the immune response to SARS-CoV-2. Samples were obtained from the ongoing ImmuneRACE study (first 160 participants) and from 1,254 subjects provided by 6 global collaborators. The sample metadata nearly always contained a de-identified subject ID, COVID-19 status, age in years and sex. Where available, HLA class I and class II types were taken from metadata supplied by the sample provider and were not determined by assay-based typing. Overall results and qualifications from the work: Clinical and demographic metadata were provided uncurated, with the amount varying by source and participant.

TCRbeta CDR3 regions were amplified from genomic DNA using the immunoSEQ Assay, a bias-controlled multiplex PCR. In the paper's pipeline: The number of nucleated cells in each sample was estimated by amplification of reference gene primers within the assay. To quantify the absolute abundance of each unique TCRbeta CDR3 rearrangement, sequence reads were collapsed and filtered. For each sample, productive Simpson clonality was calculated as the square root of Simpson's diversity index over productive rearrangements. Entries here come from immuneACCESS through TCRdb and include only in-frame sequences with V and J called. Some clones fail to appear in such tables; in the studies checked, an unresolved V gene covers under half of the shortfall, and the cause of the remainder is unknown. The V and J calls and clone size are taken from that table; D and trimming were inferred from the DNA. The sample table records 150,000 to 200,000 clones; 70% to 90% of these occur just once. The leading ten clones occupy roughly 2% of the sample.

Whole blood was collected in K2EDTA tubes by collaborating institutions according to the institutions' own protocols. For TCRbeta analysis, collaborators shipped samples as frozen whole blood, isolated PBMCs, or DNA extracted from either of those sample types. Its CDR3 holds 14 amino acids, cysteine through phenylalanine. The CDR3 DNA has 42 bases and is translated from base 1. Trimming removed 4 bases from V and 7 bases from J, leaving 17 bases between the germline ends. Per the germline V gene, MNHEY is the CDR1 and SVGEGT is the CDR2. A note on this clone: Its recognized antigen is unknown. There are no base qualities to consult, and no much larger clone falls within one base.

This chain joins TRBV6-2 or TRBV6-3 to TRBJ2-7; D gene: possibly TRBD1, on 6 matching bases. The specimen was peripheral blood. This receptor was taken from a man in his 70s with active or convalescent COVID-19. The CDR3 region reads CASSWEQGKREQYF. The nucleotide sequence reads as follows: TGTGCCAGCAGTTGGGAACAGGGAAAACGTGAGCAGTACTTC.